This T cell receptor beta chain was captured by sequencing in a study of blood T cells in healthy people across ages. Study-wide results and limits: The percentage of naive T cells correlated strongly with TCR beta diversity. A conclusive naive versus antigen-experienced comparison was prevented by the unsorted PBMCs.

V was pared by 5 bases and J by 7 bases, with 9 bases between. The CDR3 is 11 amino acids. Germline CDR1 is DFQATT and CDR2 is SNEGSKA (reference sequence). A second 7 to 11 cycle PCR used barcoded and J-beta primers. Using its own MiXCR run on the 5' RACE reads, TCRdb lists one record per CDR3 protein. The profile shows roughly 1,100,000 distinct CDR3 sequences, less than 25% of them singletons. This clonotype has a handful of counts. Antigen specificity is unknown. This same sample was also taken into another study, of T cells of mothers and their children.

This chain connects TRBV20-1 to TRBJ2-1; weak D call: TRBD2 (5 bases). The specimen sequenced was blood. This clonotype was sampled from a girl aged 2 to 10 in good health. This chain's CDR3 is CSARGVNEQFF. In DNA, the CDR3 is TGCAGTGCTCGGGGAGTGAATGAGCAGTTCTTC.